The rows below give T cell receptor beta chains drawn from one sample of a study of CXCR3-negative and CXCR3-positive naive CD8 T cells. TCRdb re-called the 5' RACE reads; one entry per CDR3 protein, DNA not given. This table lists roughly 99,000 distinct CDR3 sequences. Material: naive CXCR3+ CD8+ T cells from blood. These receptors all come from a human donor in good health. Some clones in this sample may be carry-over from other donors' samples. Each CDR3 is given with its conserved first and last residue. The order of the fields is J gene, CDR3 length, V gene, CDR3 protein.

TRBJ2-1	14	TRBV29-1	CSVVWAHSYNEQFF
TRBJ1-2	14	TRBV7-6	CASSLGQGSYGYTF
TRBJ2-7	14	TRBV27	CASSPLLAGHEQYF
TRBJ2-3	13	TRBV7-9	CASRAGAGDTQYF
TRBJ1-5	14	TRBV20-1	CSALGQGDNQPQHF
TRBJ2-1	17	TRBV7-2	CASSLAIRGRSYNEQFF
TRBJ1-1	13	TRBV11-3	CAYRDRADTETFF
TRBJ2-7	12	TRBV27	CASSTSGHEQYF
TRBJ1-2	11	TRBV29-1	CSVPTRGGYTF
TRBJ2-1	15	TRBV20-1	CSGMKDSRTYNEQFF
TRBJ1-5	13	TRBV20-1	CSASRGGNQPQHF
TRBJ2-1	16	TRBV7-7	CASPEEGLGEWNEQFF
TRBJ2-1	12	TRBV3-1	CASSMDVNEQFF
TRBJ1-1	14	TRBV19	CASSFPTGGTEAFF
TRBJ2-7	12	TRBV12-3/TRBV12-4	CASSPTVYEQYF
TRBJ2-1	14	TRBV5-1	CASSSPGSYNEQFF
TRBJ2-7	13	TRBV13	CASSKGSNYEQYF
TRBJ2-7	15	TRBV9	CASSPTGTGTYEQYF
TRBJ2-2	16	TRBV7-2	CASCATGLAVTGELFF
TRBJ2-1	21	TRBV7-8	CASSLNSLASGLAGEYNEQFF
TRBJ2-1	16	TRBV6-2/TRBV6-3	CASSLGQGAYYNEQFF
TRBJ2-7	14	TRBV7-6	CASSLGGLNYEQYF
TRBJ1-5	17	TRBV4-1	CASSQHWTGTGEQPQHF
TRBJ2-2	12	TRBV6-4	CASSDFAGELFF
TRBJ2-2	13	TRBV20-1	CSARDLETGELFF
TRBJ1-5	16	TRBV6-2/TRBV6-3	CASIPGAGGIYQPQHF
TRBJ2-7	17	TRBV4-2	CASSPYQGLQAPYEQYF
TRBJ1-1	15	TRBV7-3	CASSQEGAGNTEAFF
TRBJ2-1	16	TRBV19	CASRVSIRSSYNEQFF
TRBJ2-5	14	TRBV7-9	CASNPRGGQETQYF
TRBJ1-1	15	TRBV6-5	CATGGHRGPNTEAFF
TRBJ2-7	14	TRBV7-7	CASGPGKNIGEQYF
TRBJ2-7	15	TRBV7-9	CASSFRGHYSDEQCF